This TCR beta chain was sequenced for a study of HIV-infected patients and healthy controls. Study background: Total CDR3 counts per chain did not differ significantly between patients and controls.

CDR1 and CDR2 (germline): SNHLY, FYNNEI. The V end was cut by 2 bases, the J end by 4 bases, with 18 bases between. CDR3 length: 16 residues. Alpha and beta constant-region primers primed reverse transcription of around 500 ng RNA. Alpha and beta chain libraries were made separately by chain-specific third strand synthesis with multiplexing indices. Via MiXCR, TCRdb re-called the 5' RACE reads, giving one row per CDR3 protein. The sample yields some 7,600 distinct CDR3 sequences, less than 12% seen once. Whole blood was used without fractionation, so all unsorted peripheral T cells were included. This clonotype occurred a few times.

The sequence came from an adult with HIV infection. The specimen was blood, collected before antiretroviral therapy. This chain connects TRBV2 to TRBJ2-7; D is perhaps TRBD2 (5 bases). The CDR3 sequence is CASSELGLVLGYEQYF. CDR3 in DNA: TGTGCCAGCAGTGAACTCGGACTCGTCTTGGGATACGAGCAGTACTTC.